Listed below are T cell receptor beta chains from one sample, sequenced in a study of blood T cell repertoires in COVID-19. Profiled with immunoSEQ multiplex PCR; TCRdb holds only in-frame clones, not every one. The top ten hold around 6.8% of the sample, which has approximately 300,000 clones, about 93% seen once. Sequencing was done on a sample of peripheral blood. Receptors originate from a woman under 40 with COVID-19, enrolled during active disease. The CDR3 runs from the conserved cysteine through the conserved F or W. A D gene is named only where the DNA matches it firmly. Only part of the rows carry a size: once, few, many, or a class if the clone is expanded.

clone_size	v_call	j_call	d_call	cdr3_aa	cdr3_nt
NA	TRBV5-6	TRBJ2-5	NA	CASSLEVRRGETQYF	TGTGCCAGCAGCTTGGAGGTCAGAAGGGGAGAGACCCAGTACTTC
once	TRBV19	TRBJ1-2	NA	CASSVQGSGYTF	TGTGCCAGTAGTGTTCAGGGGAGTGGCTACACCTTC
NA	TRBV7-2	TRBJ2-5	TRBD1	CASSFTGTEETQYF	TGTGCCAGCAGCTTTACCGGGACAGAAGAGACCCAGTACTTC
once	TRBV9	TRBJ1-6	NA	CASSVTRDFGTSPLHF	TGTGCCAGCAGCGTCACCCGGGACTTTGGGACCTCACCCCTCCACTTT
NA	TRBV28	TRBJ1-1	NA	CASSGPGKGNTEAFF	TGTGCCAGCAGTGGGCCCGGCAAAGGGAACACTGAAGCTTTCTTT
NA	TRBV5-1	TRBJ2-5	TRBD1	CASSPTGGWETQYF	TGCGCCAGCAGCCCTACAGGGGGCTGGGAGACCCAGTACTTC
NA	TRBV15	TRBJ2-2	TRBD1	CATSRDRDTGELFF	TGTGCCACCAGTCGGGACAGGGACACCGGGGAGCTGTTTTTT
NA	TRBV27	TRBJ2-1	NA	CASPLFTNPYNEQFF	TGTGCCAGCCCCCTATTCACTAACCCCTACAATGAGCAGTTCTTC
NA	TRBV6-6	TRBJ1-2	NA	CASSYRAGDNYGYTF	TGTGCCAGCAGTTACCGGGCAGGGGACAACTATGGCTACACCTTC
NA	TRBV6-6	TRBJ1-1	NA	CASSLGHSNTEAFF	TGTGCCAGCAGTTTGGGACACTCGAACACTGAAGCTTTCTTT
NA	TRBV5-4	TRBJ2-4	NA	CASSAGQNKNIQYF	TGTGCCAGCAGCGCGGGACAGAACAAAAACATTCAGTACTTC
once	TRBV9	TRBJ2-1	NA	CASSGRLGARSEQFF	TGTGCCAGCAGCGGTAGACTAGGGGCCAGGTCTGAGCAGTTCTTC
NA	TRBV30	TRBJ1-3	NA	CAWSPDRIPGNTIYF	TGTGCCTGGAGCCCAGACAGAATCCCCGGAAACACCATATATTTT
NA	TRBV2	TRBJ2-1	TRBD2	CASSGRERRTSGSTYEQFF	TGTGCCAGCAGTGGACGGGAAAGAAGGACTAGCGGGAGTACCTATGAGCAGTTCTTC
NA	TRBV6-5	TRBJ1-1	TRBD1	CASSYSTGGKDTEAFF	TGTGCCAGCAGTTACTCGACAGGGGGCAAGGACACTGAAGCTTTCTTT
NA	TRBV7-2	TRBJ2-1	NA	CASSLRWTQSSSYNEQFF	TGTGCCAGCAGCTTAAGGTGGACTCAATCGAGCTCCTACAATGAGCAGTTCTTC
NA	TRBV3-1/TRBV3-2	TRBJ1-5	NA	CASSQDPGPGWPQHF	TGTGCCAGCAGCCAAGATCCGGGTCCAGGGTGGCCCCAGCATTTT
NA	TRBV24-1	TRBJ2-3	NA	CATAPPGITDTQYF	TGTGCCACCGCGCCCCCCGGGATCACAGATACGCAGTATTTT
NA	TRBV9	TRBJ2-1	NA	CASSVGLSSYNEQFF	TGTGCCAGCAGCGTTGGACTCAGCTCCTACAATGAGCAGTTCTTC
NA	TRBV7-8	TRBJ1-5	NA	CASSLFGRGGQPQHF	TGTGCCAGCAGCTTATTTGGGCGGGGTGGGCAGCCCCAGCATTTT
few	TRBV28	TRBJ2-1	NA	CASSLSTGNEQFF	TGTGCCAGCAGTTTAAGCACGGGCAATGAGCAGTTCTTC
NA	TRBV12-3/TRBV12-4	TRBJ2-7	NA	CASSHGFEQYF	TGTGCCAGCAGCCACGGGTTCGAGCAGTACTTC
NA	TRBV25-1	TRBJ1-3	NA	CASSEYVRGNTIYF	TGTGCCAGCAGTGAATATGTCCGGGGAAACACCATATATTTT
NA	TRBV6-6	TRBJ2-1	TRBD1	CASSTGTGPNEQFF	TGTGCCAGCAGCACCGGGACAGGGCCCAATGAGCAGTTCTTC
NA	TRBV24-1	TRBJ2-3	TRBD1	CATSDLGTGGTDTQYF	TGTGCCACCAGTGATTTAGGGACAGGGGGCACAGATACGCAGTATTTT
NA	TRBV18	TRBJ1-4	NA	CASSPRSREKLFF	TGTGCCAGCTCACCACGGTCACGGGAAAAACTGTTTTTT
NA	TRBV11-2	TRBJ2-5	TRBD1	CASSRQGIVGGGQETQYF	TGTGCCAGCAGTCGACAGGGGATAGTTGGAGGAGGCCAAGAGACCCAGTACTTC
once	TRBV4-1	TRBJ2-1	NA	CASSQGLTRESYNEQFF	TGCGCCAGCAGCCAAGGTTTGACTAGAGAATCCTACAATGAGCAGTTCTTC
NA	TRBV7-2	TRBJ1-5	TRBD1	CASSLRQGSNQPQHF	TGTGCCAGCAGCTTAAGACAGGGCAGCAATCAGCCCCAGCATTTT
NA	TRBV7-2	TRBJ1-3	NA	CASSPGTPGNTIYF	TGTGCCAGCAGCCCCGGGACACCGGGAAACACCATATATTTT
once	TRBV28	TRBJ1-5	TRBD1	CASRGYRGIPNQPQHF	TGTGCCAGCAGGGGGTACAGGGGGATTCCCAATCAGCCCCAGCATTTT
NA	TRBV19	TRBJ1-2	TRBD1	CASSIRRDRRYGYTF	TGTGCCAGTAGTATAAGGCGGGACAGGCGCTATGGCTACACCTTC
once	TRBV30	TRBJ2-5	TRBD2	CAWGFGEGPGETQYF	TGTGCCTGGGGATTTGGGGAGGGACCCGGGGAGACCCAGTACTTC
NA	TRBV19	TRBJ1-5	NA	CASSIGYNQPQHF	TGTGCCAGTAGTATCGGGTACAATCAGCCCCAGCATTTT
NA	TRBV28	TRBJ2-7	TRBD2	CASGRLAGLYEQYF	TGTGCCAGCGGCAGACTAGCGGGACTCTACGAGCAGTACTTC
NA	TRBV19	TRBJ1-1	TRBD1	CASRPQGAGDGSTEAFF	TGTGCCAGTAGACCTCAGGGGGCCGGGGACGGGAGCACTGAAGCTTTCTTT
NA	TRBV29-1	TRBJ1-1	NA	CSVGQATEAFF	TGCAGCGTTGGACAGGCCACTGAAGCTTTCTTT
NA	TRBV30	TRBJ1-4	TRBD1	CAWSGQGLLGEKLFF	TGTGCCTGGAGCGGACAGGGGTTGTTGGGTGAAAAACTGTTTTTT
NA	TRBV29-1	TRBJ2-7	NA	CSVEAGDGYEQYF	TGCAGCGTTGAAGCAGGGGATGGGTACGAGCAGTACTTC
NA	TRBV27	TRBJ2-7	NA	CAGSLDRRSYEQYF	TGTGCCGGCAGTCTCGACAGGCGGTCCTACGAGCAGTACTTC
NA	TRBV18	TRBJ1-5	TRBD1	CASSPGDRSSQPQHF	TGTGCCAGCTCACCGGGGGACAGGTCGAGTCAGCCCCAGCATTTT
NA	TRBV12-3/TRBV12-4	TRBJ1-1	TRBD1	CASSRQGDTEAFF	TGTGCCAGCAGCCGACAGGGGGACACTGAAGCTTTCTTT
NA	TRBV30	TRBJ2-3	NA	CAWSPGTGTLAGDSDTQYF	TGTGCCTGGAGTCCCGGGACAGGGACCCTAGCGGGAGATTCAGATACGCAGTATTTT
NA	TRBV3-1/TRBV3-2	TRBJ2-5	NA	CASSQSPSGLETQYF	TGTGCCAGCAGCCAGAGTCCGAGCGGGCTGGAGACCCAGTACTTC
NA	TRBV30	TRBJ2-7	NA	CAWSDRAHEQYF	TGTGCCTGGAGTGACAGGGCCCACGAGCAGTACTTC
NA	TRBV5-1	TRBJ1-4	NA	CASSSTGDNEKLFF	TGCGCCAGCAGCTCGACAGGTGATAATGAAAAACTGTTTTTT
NA	TRBV25-1	TRBJ2-1	TRBD2	CASSISAGGDNEQFF	TGTGCCAGCAGTATTTCAGCGGGAGGGGACAATGAGCAGTTCTTC
NA	TRBV6-5	TRBJ2-5	NA	CASSYSYRAETQYF	TGTGCCAGCAGTTACTCCTACAGGGCGGAGACCCAGTACTTC
NA	TRBV23-1	TRBJ2-5	TRBD1	CASSPEPGGTETQYF	TGCGCCAGCAGTCCGGAGCCAGGGGGCACGGAGACCCAGTACTTC
NA	TRBV28	TRBJ2-1	TRBD2	CASSPAGIYNEQFF	TGTGCCAGCAGCCCAGCGGGAATTTACAATGAGCAGTTCTTC
NA	TRBV7-3	TRBJ2-1	NA	CASSFGSRNNEQFF	TGTGCCAGCAGCTTCGGGAGTCGGAACAATGAGCAGTTCTTC
NA	TRBV21-1	TRBJ1-2	NA	CASSKAHGQGVYGYTF	TGTGCCAGCAGCAAAGCGCACGGGCAGGGTGTGTATGGCTACACCTTC
NA	TRBV25-1	TRBJ2-1	NA	CASSEYRVREYNEQFF	TGTGCCAGCAGTGAATATCGGGTCAGGGAATACAATGAGCAGTTCTTC
NA	TRBV5-4	TRBJ1-1	NA	CASSSRVNTEAFF	TGTGCCAGCAGCTCCAGGGTCAACACTGAAGCTTTCTTT
NA	TRBV21-1	TRBJ2-4	NA	CAVREGGPVKNIQYF	TGTGCCGTTCGGGAGGGAGGGCCGGTCAAAAACATTCAGTACTTC
NA	TRBV4-1	TRBJ1-1	NA	CASSQGTGGNTEAFF	TGCGCCAGCAGCCAAGGGACGGGGGGAAACACTGAAGCTTTCTTT
NA	TRBV3-1/TRBV3-2	TRBJ1-3	TRBD1	CASSHSKGQGGNTIYF	TGTGCCAGCAGCCATTCTAAGGGACAGGGGGGAAACACCATATATTTT